The 5 T cell receptor beta chains in this list originate from one sample, sequenced in a study of response to subunit inactivated influenza vaccine. One entry per CDR3 protein, called by TCRdb with MiXCR from the RT-PCR reads. The sample carries 500,000 or so distinct CDR3 sequences, about 15% recorded once. Sequences were derived from CD4+ T cells sorted from PBMCs, sampled roughly 24 months after vaccination. The receptors come from a man aged 45 to 70 who received an inactivated influenza vaccine.

This clonotype was observed a few times. The rearrangement links TRBV20-1 to TRBJ2-3; TRBD1 matches at 8 bases. CDR1 is DFQATT, CDR2 SNEGSKA, per germline (reference sequence). This CDR3 is 15 amino acids long. V shed 8 bases and J 2 bases; nucleotides not matched to a gene: 12. The CDR3: CSNKPGGSFTDTQYF. The CDR3 DNA is TGCAGTAACAAACCAGGGGGCTCCTTCACAGATACGCAGTATTTT.

This clonotype was recorded many times. The chain carries TRBV20-1 and TRBJ2-3, with D maybe TRBD1 (5 bases). In germline, CDR1 is DFQATT, CDR2 SNEGSKA (reference sequence). This CDR3 contains 12 residues. V lost 6 bases and J lost 6, with 13 bases in between. For the CDR3, the DNA is TGCAGTGCCGACAGACCCCCCGATACGCAGTATTTT. This sequence encodes CSADRPPDTQYF.

This clonotype was counted between two and nine times. The chain uses TRBV29-1 and TRBJ2-1; D might be TRBD2 (6 bases). The CDR3 covers 12 residues. The V gene lost 3 bases and the J gene lost 8 bases, with 11 bases spanning the gap. Germline CDR1 reads SQVTM; CDR2 reads ANQGSEA. The CDR3 sequence is CSVDRGSDEQFF. The CDR3, as DNA: TGCAGCGTTGACCGGGGGAGCGATGAGCAGTTCTTC.

The V and J genes are TRBV4-2 and TRBJ1-6; D perhaps matches TRBD1 (5 bases). Trimming left V 1 base short and J 7 bases short, with 11 bases between. CDR1 LGHNA and CDR2 YNFKEQ come from the germline V gene. This CDR3 has 15 amino acids. The CDR3 coding sequence is TGTGCCAGCAGCCAAGGACAGACGCCAAATTCACCCCTCCACTTT. It translates to CASSQGQTPNSPLHF.

The V gene is TRBV30, the J gene TRBJ1-2, with unresolved D. From germline, CDR1 is GTSNPN and CDR2 SVGIG (reference sequence). Trimming pared 5 bases from V and 0 bases from J, leaving 10 bases between. This CDR3 comprises 13 residues. DNA for the CDR3: TGTGCCTGGCTGTGGGCGACTAACTATGGCTACACCTTC. It yields the protein CAWLWATNYGYTF.